This T cell receptor (beta chain) derives from a study of cytomegalovirus exposure and HLA in healthy donors. General study findings and limits: Rates of TCR association differed by HLA locus in a later analysis, with DRB1 highest and HLA-C lowest. It was reported in a later analysis that an Asian-associated ancestry cluster showed fewer N-insertions than the 666-donor mean.

With 60 Vbeta and 13 Jbeta primers, the PCR was carried out. Sequencing used immunoSEQ multiplex PCR; TCRdb keeps in-frame clones, though not all of them. This table holds about 140,000 clones, 70% to 85% found once. Turning to this clone: Its antigen is as yet unknown.

The length of the CDR3 is 17 residues. Per the germline V gene, CDR1 is SGHNT and CDR2 is YENEEA. Trimming took 0 bases from V and 3 from J, leaving 15 bases between them. The TCR originated in a man younger than 45 in good health and CMV-seropositive. This chain links TRBV11-3 with TRBJ2-1; the D gene is possibly TRBD2 (6 bases). The sequencing input was PBMCs. The CDR3 sequence is CASSLEGWEANYNEQFF. The DNA for the CDR3 is TGTGCCAGCAGCTTAGAGGGGTGGGAGGCCAACTACAATGAGCAGTTCTTC.